This T cell receptor beta chain was documented in a study of control samples from healthy donors and cancer patients. CDR3 length: 16 residues. Trimming pared 3 bases from V and 0 bases from J, leaving 12 bases between. The germline CDR1 and CDR2 sequences are SGHTA and FQGNSA. Profiled with immunoSEQ multiplex PCR; TCRdb holds only in-frame clones, not every one. The sample has tens of thousands of clones; approximately 83% are singletons. This TCR was sampled from a woman in her fifties or sixties with lung cancer. This chain connects TRBV7-2 to TRBJ1-5; unclear D gene. The material sequenced was PBMCs. The CDR3 protein is CASSLRALNSNQPQHF. As DNA, the CDR3 is TGTGCCAGCAGCTTGAGGGCCCTCAATAGCAATCAGCCCCAGCATTTT.